The 21 T cell receptor beta chains presented below share a single source sample, sequenced in a study of blood T cell repertoires in COVID-19. Profiling relied on immunoSEQ multiplex PCR, and the TCRdb table lists in-frame clones only, not all of them. This sample carries some 150,000 clones, 75% to 85% of them seen once, and the ten largest clones take 9.8%. Specimen: peripheral blood. These receptors originate from a woman in her fifties or sixties with acute or convalescent COVID-19.

This clone was recorded a few times. The sample holds other DNA sequences that translate to the same CDR3. The chain employs TRBV28 and TRBJ2-7, with 9 bases matching TRBD1. CDR3 size: 15 residues. Trimming cost V 4 bases and J 2 bases; bases outside gene matches: 6. Looked up from germline, CDR1 is MDHEN and CDR2 is SYDVKM. This CDR3 reads CASSSPGQGAYEQYF. In DNA form, the CDR3 reads TGTGCCAGCAGTTCCCCGGGACAGGGTGCCTACGAGCAGTACTTC.

V usage is TRBV6-6 and J usage is TRBJ2-7, with D tentatively TRBD1 (6 bases). Trimming removed 2 bases from V and 0 bases from J, with 14 bases in between. Per the germline V gene, CDR1 is MNHNY and CDR2 is SVGAGI (reference sequence). The CDR3 totals 16 residues. In DNA, the CDR3 is TGTGCCAGCAGTTACGGGGGTGGGGGCTACTCCTACGAGCAGTACTTC. Translated: CASSYGGGGYSYEQYF.

The J gene is TRBJ2-7, the V gene TRBV7-2, with a weak D call TRBD2 (6 bases). Germline CDR1 SGHTA, CDR2 FQGNSA. The CDR3 has 16 amino acids. Trimming pared 2 bases from V and 1 base from J, leaving 15 bases between. CDR3 DNA: TGTGCCAGCAGCTTAAGACCGGGGGAGGCGTCCTACGAGCAGTACTTC. Translating gives CASSLRPGEASYEQYF.

Notes on this clone: The identical CDR3 is also encoded by other nucleotide sequences in the sample. The chain joins TRBV7-9 to TRBJ1-2; D might be TRBD1 (5 bases). CDR1 and CDR2 (germline): SEHNR, FQNEAQ (reference sequence). Trimming took 1 base from V and 2 from J, leaving 5 bases between them. CDR3 length equals 13 residues. CDR3 in amino acids: CASSLGQNYGYTF. The CDR3 nucleotides read TGTGCCAGCAGCTTAGGACAGAACTATGGCTACACCTTC.

The chain joins TRBV9 to TRBJ1-4; D is uncertain. CDR1 and CDR2 (germline): SGDLS, YYNGEE. V was clipped by 0 bases and J by 3 bases, with 6 bases between them. CDR3 length: 14 residues. CDR3 coding DNA: TGTGCCAGCAGCGTAGACTATTCTAATGAAAAACTGTTTTTT. It yields the protein CASSVDYSNEKLFF. The complete variable domain, with remaining parts taken from reference TRBV9 and TRBJ1-4, reads DSGVTQTPKHLITATGQRVTLRCSPRSGDLSVYWYQQSLDQGLQFLIQYYNGEERAKGNILERFSAQQFPDLHSELNLSSLELGDSALYFCASSVDYSNEKLFFGSGTQLSVL.

The V call is TRBV7-3, the J call TRBJ2-1, with 7 bases that match TRBD2. With 3 bases clipped from V and 2 bases from J, the junction kept 4 bases outside the gene matches. Germline V gives CDR1 SGHTA, CDR2 FQGTGA. This CDR3 contains 15 residues. This chain's CDR3 is CASSLMRGTYNEQFF. The CDR3 coding sequence is TGTGCCAGCAGCTTGATGCGGGGGACCTACAATGAGCAGTTCTTC.

V usage is TRBV6-2 or TRBV6-3 and J usage is TRBJ2-1; 10 nucleotides agree with TRBD2. The CDR3 length is 18 residues. Trimming at V came to 5 bases and at J to 4 bases, leaving 14 bases not matched to a gene. Germline V gene sequence: CDR1 MNHEY, CDR2 SVGEGT. The CDR3 DNA reads as TGTGCCAGCAGTCGTCTAGCGGCTAGCGGGAGTATATACAATGAGCAGTTCTTC. This gives the protein CASSRLAASGSIYNEQFF.

This chain joins TRBV7-2 and TRBJ2-5; possible D gene TRBD2, 6 bases. The CDR3 length is 14 residues. V was cut by 3 bases and J by 1 base, with 9 bases left in between. CDR1 SGHTA and CDR2 FQGNSA come from the germline V gene. In DNA, the CDR3 is TGTGCCAGCAGCTTCGGGAGTTCCCAAGAGACCCAGTACTTC. This translates into CASSFGSSQETQYF.

Only a few counts were recorded for this clone. The chain has TRBV9 and TRBJ1-4; D perhaps matches TRBD1 (6 bases). Per the germline V gene, CDR1 is SGDLS and CDR2 is YYNGEE. The V gene lost 0 bases and the J gene lost 7 bases, with 13 bases spanning the gap. There are 15 residues in the CDR3. CDR3 protein: CASSVGGTSGEKLFF. DNA for the CDR3: TGTGCCAGCAGCGTAGGAGGGACATCGGGTGAAAAACTGTTTTTT. Supplemented by reference TRBV9 and TRBJ1-4, the full variable domain reads DSGVTQTPKHLITATGQRVTLRCSPRSGDLSVYWYQQSLDQGLQFLIQYYNGEERAKGNILERFSAQQFPDLHSELNLSSLELGDSALYFCASSVGGTSGEKLFFGSGTQLSVL.

The gene calls are TRBV6-5 and TRBJ2-5, with 7 positions matching TRBD1. The CDR3 has 13 residues. V trimming: 2 bases; J trimming: 5 bases; junction bases outside the gene matches: 2. Germline CDR1 and CDR2: MNHEY and SVGAGI. For the CDR3, the DNA is TGTGCCAGCAGTTACAGGGGGCTTGAGACCCAGTACTTC. The encoded protein is CASSYRGLETQYF.

J is TRBJ2-3 and V is TRBV9, with D maybe TRBD1 (6 bases). The ends were cut back, 3 bases at V and 1 base at J, with 9 bases in the middle. Germline V gene data show CDR1 as SGDLS and CDR2 as YYNGEE. The CDR3 runs to 14 residues. CDR3 amino acids: CASSGRTGTDTQYF. The CDR3 DNA reads TGTGCCAGCAGCGGAAGGACAGGCACAGATACGCAGTATTTT.

This clone was counted once. The chain combines TRBV18 with TRBJ1-5; 7 nucleotides match TRBD1. The CDR3 consists of 14 residues. The trim removed 3 bases at V and 4 bases at J, leaving 3 bases unmatched. Germline V gives CDR1 KGHSH, CDR2 LQKENI. CDR3 amino acids: CASSPTGDNQPQHF. The CDR3 DNA is TGTGCCAGCTCACCTACAGGGGATAATCAGCCCCAGCATTTT. Variable domain in full (rest from reference TRBV18 and TRBJ1-5): NAGVMQNPRHLVRRRGQEARLRCSPMKGHSHVYWYRQLPEEGLKFMVYLQKENIIDESGMPKERFSAEFPKEGPSILRIQQVVRGDSAAYFCASSPTGDNQPQHFGDGTRLSIL.

V gene TRBV12-5 combines with J gene TRBJ1-3, with 7 bases identical to TRBD1. J gave up 0 bases and V 5 bases, and 1 base lay outside the gene matches. CDR1 and CDR2 from the germline V gene are LGHNT and FRNRAP. This CDR3 has 14 residues. CDR3 DNA: TGTGCTAGTGGTCCAGGGGGCTCTGGAAACACCATATATTTT. It encodes CASGPGGSGNTIYF. Full variable domain (outside the CDR3, taken from reference TRBV12-5 and TRBJ1-3): DARVTQTPRHKVTEMGQEVTMRCQPILGHNTVFWYRQTMMQGLELLAYFRNRAPLDDSGMPKDRFSAEMPDATLATLKIQPSEPRDSAVYFCASGPGGSGNTIYFGEGSWLTVV.

This clone was observed a few times. The chain recombines TRBV7-2 with TRBJ1-5, with D uncertain. CDR3 size: 14 residues. Deletions cut 5 bases from V and 0 bases from J, with 8 bases between. Germline-derived CDR1 and CDR2 are SGHTA and FQGNSA. As DNA, the CDR3 is TGTGCCAGCAGCCCGTCCGGTAGCAATCAGCCCCAGCATTTT. Residues: CASSPSGSNQPQHF.

Only a few counts were recorded for this clone. The J gene is TRBJ2-7, the V gene TRBV5-4; D ambiguous. The germline gives CDR1 SGHNT, CDR2 YYREEE (reference sequence). V lost 0 bases and J 6 bases, leaving 10 bases between the germline ends. The CDR3 has 13 amino acids. CDR3 DNA: TGTGCCAGCAGCTTGGCAGACTCCAGCGAGCAGTACTTC. Encoded protein: CASSLADSSEQYF.

The chain has TRBV5-6 and TRBJ1-4; D might be TRBD1 (5 bases). The CDR3 is 14 residues long. The germline CDR1 and CDR2 sequences are SGHDT and YYEEEE. Trimming pared 4 bases from V and 8 bases from J, leaving 15 bases between. CDR3 nucleotide sequence: TGTGCCAGCAGCCTCGGGACTCCTGAGGAAAAACTGTTTTTT. It codes for CASSLGTPEEKLFF.

The chain carries TRBV18 and TRBJ1-3, with 9 nucleotides matching TRBD1. The ends lost 3 bases at V and 1 base at J; junction bases unmatched: 10. The germline V gene has CDR1 KGHSH and CDR2 LQKENI. The CDR3 loop spans 18 amino acids. The CDR3 nucleotides are TGTGCCAGCTCACCGATGGGACAGGGAATTGGATCTGGAAACACCATATATTTT. Its translation: CASSPMGQGIGSGNTIYF.

The genes are TRBV28 and TRBJ2-7; 7 bases align to TRBD1. Germline CDR1 is MDHEN and CDR2 is SYDVKM. Germline trimming cut 7 bases from V and 1 base from J; bases unmatched to any gene: 10. CDR3 length: 15 residues. The CDR3 bases are TGTGCCAGCACCAGGCCAACAGGGGCTTCCTACGAGCAGTACTTC. Translation: CASTRPTGASYEQYF.

With regard to this clone: The same CDR3 arises from other DNA sequences in this sample as well. The chain combines TRBV5-1 with TRBJ1-4; 7 nucleotides agree with TRBD1. This CDR3 is 15 amino acids long. Germline CDR1 reads SGHRS; CDR2 reads YFSETQ. The J segment lost 2 bases and the V segment lost 0 bases, leaving 1 base of the junction unmatched. The CDR3 DNA is TGCGCCAGCAGCTTGGGAGGGGGCACTAATGAAAAACTGTTTTTT. It codes for CASSLGGGTNEKLFF.

This clone was seen ten or more times. The gene calls are TRBV15 and TRBJ2-2; 10 bases are a match to TRBD2. The CDR3 length is 14 residues. The germline CDR1 and CDR2 sequences are LNHNV and YYDKDF (reference sequence). V lost 7 bases and J lost 4; bases outside the gene matches: 3. The CDR3 sequence is CATKLAGSTGELFF. In DNA form, the CDR3 reads TGTGCCACCAAACTAGCGGGATCCACCGGGGAGCTGTTTTTT. Using reference TRBV15 and TRBJ2-2 for the parts outside the CDR3, the full variable domain is DAMVIQNPRYQVTQFGKPVTLSCSQTLNHNVMYWYQQKSSQAPKLLFHYYDKDFNNEADTPDNFQSRRPNTSFCFLDIRSPGLGDTAMYLCATKLAGSTGELFFGEGSRLTVL.

The chain employs TRBV25-1 and TRBJ2-2, with 7 bases matching TRBD2. With 4 bases clipped from V and 0 bases from J, the junction kept 2 bases outside the gene matches. Per the germline V gene, CDR1 is MGHDK and CDR2 is SYGVNS. The CDR3 runs 15 residues. DNA of the CDR3: TGTGCCAGCAGTGGCCTAGCGGCGAACACCGGGGAGCTGTTTTTT. Its translation: CASSGLAANTGELFF. Full variable domain (remainder filled in from reference TRBV25-1 and TRBJ2-2): EADIYQTPRYLVIGTGKKITLECSQTMGHDKMYWYQQDPGMELHLIHYSYGVNSTEKGDLSSESTVSRIRTEHFPLTLESARPSHTSQYLCASSGLAANTGELFFGEGSRLTVL.